The TCR beta chain described here comes from a study of CD8+ T cells in alopecia areata. Study-wide context: Tofacitinib administration to treated patients was oral, at 5 to 10 mg twice daily. Points from the study as a whole: Possibly as an HLA-related effect, TCR sharing across patients appeared less clear than in mice. Lesional tissue from the scalp (especially in alopecia totalis/universalis) showed higher clonality than normal scalp.

Alopecia areata patients gave lesional scalp punch biopsies and peripheral blood samples. This clone occurred a few times. The target antigen is unknown. CDR1 and CDR2 (germline): KGHSH, LQKENI. V lost 2 bases to trimming and J lost 5 bases, with 7 bases between them. This CDR3 spans 14 amino acids. The sequencing template was cDNA reverse transcribed from extracted RNA. The table came from immunoSEQ multiplex PCR; TCRdb's copy has only in-frame clones and leaves some out. The repertoire includes approximately 100,000 clones, around 44% of them detected once, and almost 0.8% sits in the top ten. Sample: CD4+ T cells sorted from blood. The chain recombines TRBV18 with TRBJ1-6; no definite D call. The receptor was derived from a human donor with alopecia areata. In DNA, the CDR3 is TGTGCCAGCTCACCAGGCAGGAATAATTCACCCCTCCACTTT. This encodes CASSPGRNNSPLHF.